This TCR beta chain stems from a study of T-cell memory formation after mild COVID-19. Study-wide findings and caveats: Contracting CD4+ clones sat mainly in CM and EM; CD8+ in EMRA. Later expanders leaned CD4+, whereas clones that contracted between day 15 and 85 were balanced CD4/CD8. Cross-reactive memory apparently joined, as some responding clones appeared in pre-infection memory. Confirmation of SARS-CoV-2 specificity was lacking for second-wave clones peaking day 37.

This CDR3 spans 15 amino acids. CDR1 DFQATT and CDR2 SNEGSKA come from the germline V gene (reference sequence). The V gene lost 3 bases and the J gene lost 4 bases, with 17 bases spanning the gap. In this sample, this clonotype turned up a few times. The antigen is undetermined. Using its own MiXCR run on the 5' RACE reads, TCRdb lists one record per CDR3 protein. Here the sample spans a few hundred thousand distinct CDR3 sequences, approximately 25% being singletons. The sample taken for sequencing was PBMCs or a T cell subset sorted from them (not recorded which). This receptor was obtained from an adult woman who had mild COVID-19 (a few samples of this study predate the infection). Cell type and time point are not known. The gene calls are TRBV20-1 and TRBJ2-3; tentatively, D is TRBD2 (6 bases). CDR3 sequence (DNA): TGCAGTGCTAGGGGGGGACGGGAGCACGCAGATACGCAGTATTTT. This gives the protein CSARGGREHADTQYF.